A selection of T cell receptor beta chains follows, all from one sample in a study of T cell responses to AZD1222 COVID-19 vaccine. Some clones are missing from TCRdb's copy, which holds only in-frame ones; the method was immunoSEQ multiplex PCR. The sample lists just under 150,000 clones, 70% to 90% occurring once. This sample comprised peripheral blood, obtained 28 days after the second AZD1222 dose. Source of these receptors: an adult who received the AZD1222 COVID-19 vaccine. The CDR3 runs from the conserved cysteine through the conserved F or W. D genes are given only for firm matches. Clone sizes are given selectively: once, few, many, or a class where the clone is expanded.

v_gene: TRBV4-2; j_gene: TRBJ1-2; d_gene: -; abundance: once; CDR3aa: CASSQNQLVYGYTF; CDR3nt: TGTGCCAGCAGCCAGAACCAGCTAGTCTATGGCTACACCTTC
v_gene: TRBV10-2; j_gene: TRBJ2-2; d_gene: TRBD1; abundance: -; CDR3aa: CASRGIDRAETGELFF; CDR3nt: TGCGCCAGCAGGGGGATAGACAGGGCGGAAACCGGGGAGCTGTTTTTT
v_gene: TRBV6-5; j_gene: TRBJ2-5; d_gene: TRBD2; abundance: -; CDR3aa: CASSYLAGGYQETQYF; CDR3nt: TGTGCCAGCAGTTACCTCGCGGGGGGATATCAAGAGACCCAGTACTTC
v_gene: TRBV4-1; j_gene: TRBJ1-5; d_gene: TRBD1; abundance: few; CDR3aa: CASRGQGEGNQPQHF; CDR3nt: TGCGCCAGCAGAGGACAGGGAGAGGGCAATCAGCCCCAGCATTTT
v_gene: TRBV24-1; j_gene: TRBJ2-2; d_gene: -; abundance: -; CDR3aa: CATSGPSANTGELFF; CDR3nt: TGTGCCACCAGTGGCCCTAGCGCAAACACCGGGGAGCTGTTTTTT
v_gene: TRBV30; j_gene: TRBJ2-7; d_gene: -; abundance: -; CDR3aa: CAWSVGNYEQYF; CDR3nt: TGTGCCTGGAGTGTAGGGAACTACGAGCAGTACTTC
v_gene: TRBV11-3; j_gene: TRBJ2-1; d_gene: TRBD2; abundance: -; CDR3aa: CASSLGVAGAREQFF; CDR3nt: TGTGCCAGCAGCTTAGGGGTAGCGGGGGCACGGGAGCAGTTCTTC
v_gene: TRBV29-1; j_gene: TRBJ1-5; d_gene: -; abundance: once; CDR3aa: CSVVTGNQPQHF; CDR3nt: TGCAGCGTTGTAACAGGCAATCAGCCCCAGCATTTT
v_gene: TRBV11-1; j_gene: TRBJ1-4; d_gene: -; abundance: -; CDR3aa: CASSRAGYDEKLFF; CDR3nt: TGTGCCAGCAGCCGAGCCGGTTACGATGAAAAACTGTTTTTT
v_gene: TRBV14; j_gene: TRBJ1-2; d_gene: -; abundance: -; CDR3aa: CASSQDVWRYGYTF; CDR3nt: TGTGCCAGCAGCCAAGATGTCTGGAGATATGGCTACACCTTC
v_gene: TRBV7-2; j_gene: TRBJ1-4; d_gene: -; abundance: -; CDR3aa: CASSLSGITNEKLFF; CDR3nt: TGTGCCAGCAGCCTTTCCGGGATAACTAATGAAAAACTGTTTTTT
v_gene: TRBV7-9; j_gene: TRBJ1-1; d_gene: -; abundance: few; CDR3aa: CASSSRGGGTEAFF; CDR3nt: TGTGCCAGCAGCTCACGAGGGGGTGGCACTGAAGCTTTCTTT
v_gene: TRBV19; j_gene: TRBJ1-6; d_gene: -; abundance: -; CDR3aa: CASSIPNSPLHF; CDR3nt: TGTGCCAGTAGTATCCCAAATTCACCCCTCCACTTT
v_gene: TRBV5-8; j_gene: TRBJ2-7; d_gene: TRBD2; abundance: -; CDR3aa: CASSPRASGTHEQYF; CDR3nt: TGTGCCAGCAGCCCGCGGGCTAGCGGGACCCACGAGCAGTACTTC
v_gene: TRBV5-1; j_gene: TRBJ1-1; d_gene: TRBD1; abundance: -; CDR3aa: CASSAEGARDTEAFF; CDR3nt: TGCGCCAGCAGCGCTGAGGGGGCGCGGGACACTGAAGCTTTCTTT
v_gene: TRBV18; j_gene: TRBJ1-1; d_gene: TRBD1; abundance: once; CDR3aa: CASSQGQEYTEAFF; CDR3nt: TGTGCCAGCTCACAAGGACAGGAGTACACTGAAGCTTTCTTT
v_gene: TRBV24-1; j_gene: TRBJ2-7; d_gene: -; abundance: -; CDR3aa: CATSDWRDSREQYF; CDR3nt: TGTGCCACCAGTGATTGGCGGGACTCTCGAGAGCAGTACTTC
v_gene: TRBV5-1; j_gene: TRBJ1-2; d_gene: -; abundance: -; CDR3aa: CASSPAGDSTNYGYTF; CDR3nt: TGCGCCAGCAGCCCTGCAGGGGACTCAACTAACTATGGCTACACCTTC
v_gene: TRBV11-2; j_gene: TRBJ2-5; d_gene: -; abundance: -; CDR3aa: CASSLRRQETQYF; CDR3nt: TGTGCCAGCAGCTTACGGAGGCAAGAGACCCAGTACTTC
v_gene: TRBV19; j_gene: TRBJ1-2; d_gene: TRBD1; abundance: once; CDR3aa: CASSIFGGQGGYTF; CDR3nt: TGTGCCAGTAGTATTTTTGGGGGACAGGGGGGCTACACCTTC
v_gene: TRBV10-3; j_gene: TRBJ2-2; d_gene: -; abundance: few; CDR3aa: CAISQTVLGTGELFF; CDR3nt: TGTGCCATCAGTCAGACAGTGCTTGGGACCGGGGAGCTGTTTTTT
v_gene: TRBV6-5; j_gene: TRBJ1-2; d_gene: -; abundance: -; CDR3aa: CASKLDNNYGYTF; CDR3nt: TGTGCCAGCAAACTGGACAACAACTATGGCTACACCTTC
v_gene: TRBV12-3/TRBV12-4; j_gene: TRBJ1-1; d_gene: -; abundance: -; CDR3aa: CASSFGGALKAFF; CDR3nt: TGTGCCAGCAGTTTTGGGGGGGCGTTGAAAGCTTTCTTT
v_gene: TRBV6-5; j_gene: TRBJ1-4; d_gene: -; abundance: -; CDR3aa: CASSDSQATNEKLFF; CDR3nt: TGTGCCAGCAGTGACTCCCAGGCAACTAATGAAAAACTGTTTTTT
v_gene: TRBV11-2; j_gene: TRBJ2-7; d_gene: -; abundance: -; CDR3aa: CASSSLAQGEQYF; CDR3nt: TGTGCCAGCAGCAGCCTGGCCCAGGGAGAGCAGTACTTC
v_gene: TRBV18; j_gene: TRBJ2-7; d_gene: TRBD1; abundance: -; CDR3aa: CASSLLQGSHEQYF; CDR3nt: TGTGCCAGCTCACTTTTACAGGGGTCCCACGAGCAGTACTTC
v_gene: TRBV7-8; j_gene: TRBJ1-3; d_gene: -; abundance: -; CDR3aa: CASSSYRDTIYF; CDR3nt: TGTGCCAGCAGCTCGTACAGGGACACCATATATTTT
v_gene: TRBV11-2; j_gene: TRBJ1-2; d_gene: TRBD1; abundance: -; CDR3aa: CASSLGQGGYGYTF; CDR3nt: TGTGCCAGCAGCTTAGGACAGGGGGGGTATGGCTACACCTTC
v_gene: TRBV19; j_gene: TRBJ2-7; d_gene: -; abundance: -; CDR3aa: CASSATGTTYEQYF; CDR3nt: TGTGCCAGTAGTGCTACCGGGACCACCTACGAGCAGTACTTC
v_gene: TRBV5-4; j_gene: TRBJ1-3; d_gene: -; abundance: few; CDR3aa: CASSPGGHTGNTIYF; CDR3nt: TGTGCCAGCAGCCCGGGCGGACACACCGGAAACACCATATATTTT
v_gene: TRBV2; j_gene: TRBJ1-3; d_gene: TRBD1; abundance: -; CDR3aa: CASTGGLGNTIYF; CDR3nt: TGTGCCAGCACAGGGGGACTGGGAAACACCATATATTTT
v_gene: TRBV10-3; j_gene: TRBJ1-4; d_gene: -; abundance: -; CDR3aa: CAISEGQPTNEKLFF; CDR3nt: TGTGCCATCAGTGAGGGACAGCCAACTAATGAAAAACTGTTTTTT
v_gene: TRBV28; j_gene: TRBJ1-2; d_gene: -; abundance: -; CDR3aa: CASRSNYGYTF; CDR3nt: TGTGCCAGCAGATCTAACTATGGCTACACCTTC
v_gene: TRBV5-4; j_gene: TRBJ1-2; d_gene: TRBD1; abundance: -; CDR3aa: CASSPDREAYGYTF; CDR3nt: TGTGCCAGCAGCCCAGACAGGGAAGCTTATGGCTACACCTTC
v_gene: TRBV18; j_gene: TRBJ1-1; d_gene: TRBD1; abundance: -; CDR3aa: CASSPPGQRMNTEAFF; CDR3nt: TGTGCCAGCTCACCACCGGGACAGAGAATGAACACTGAAGCTTTCTTT
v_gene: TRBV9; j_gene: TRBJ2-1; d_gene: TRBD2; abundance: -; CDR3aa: CASSIVPGLAGGAEQFF; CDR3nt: TGTGCCAGCAGCATAGTCCCGGGACTAGCGGGAGGCGCTGAGCAGTTCTTC
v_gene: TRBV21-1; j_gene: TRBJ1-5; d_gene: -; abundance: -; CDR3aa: CASSKRGRAEPDTNSNQPQHF; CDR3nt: TGTGCCAGCAGCAAAAGGGGCAGGGCGGAACCAGATACGAATAGCAATCAGCCCCAGCATTTT
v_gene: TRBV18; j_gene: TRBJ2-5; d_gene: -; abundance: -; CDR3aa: CASSPRSGETQYF; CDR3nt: TGTGCCAGCTCACCACGTAGTGGGGAGACCCAGTACTTC
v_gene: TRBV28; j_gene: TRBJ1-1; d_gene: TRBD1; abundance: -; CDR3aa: CASSFPGTGKNTEAFF; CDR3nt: TGTGCCAGCAGTTTCCCCGGGACAGGGAAGAACACTGAAGCTTTCTTT
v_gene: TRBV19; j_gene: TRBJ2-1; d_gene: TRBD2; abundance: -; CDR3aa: CASSMERTSNYNEQFF; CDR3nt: TGTGCCAGTAGTATGGAGCGGACTAGCAACTACAATGAGCAGTTCTTC